This T cell receptor beta chain was retrieved from a study of T cell clusters in autoimmune cytopenias. As for the study in general: TRB sequencing had a median about 55,000 reads and 2,500 or so distinct clonotypes per sample. Study-level points and caveats: The T cell clusters came from computational analysis alone and lack functional validation. Clustering suggested that physiological T cell clusters were missing in primary autoimmune cytopenia patients.

One tube held mixed TRB-A and TRB-B primer pools for touch-down PCR. TCRdb reprocessed the multiplex PCR reads; each CDR3 protein has one entry and no DNA is given. The data show fewer than 1,200 distinct CDR3 sequences, and the top ten clones hold roughly 18%. In terms of frequency, this clonotype is medium-sized. What it binds is unknown. Some 34,000 genome equivalents of blood DNA were amplified for TRB. This receptor was taken from a human donor with an autoimmune cytopenia or autoimmune hepatitis (not recorded which). Sequenced: peripheral blood.

The CDR3 loop reads CASRGAGNTGELFF. The chain links TRBV6-6 to TRBJ2-2; TCRdb names TRBD1, which stays unverified in the absence of DNA. The CDR3 consists of 14 residues. Germline assignment: CDR1 MNHNY and CDR2 SVGAGI (reference sequence).